These 12 T cell receptor beta chains came from one sample sequenced in a study of cytomegalovirus exposure and HLA in healthy donors. PCR used 60 Vbeta primers and 13 Jbeta primers. This table comes from immunoSEQ multiplex PCR, and its TCRdb copy is limited to in-frame clones, with some not included. The data contain about 99,000 clones, 60% to 80% of them singletons. Sequencing used PBMCs. The source of these receptors is a man aged 55 to 70 in good health and CMV-seropositive.

As DNA, the CDR3 is TGTGCCAGCGGGCCTACAGGGGTTTACGAGCAGTACTTC. This encodes CASGPTGVYEQYF. The V call is TRBV14, the J call TRBJ2-7, with 7 bases lining up with TRBD1. V gave up 8 bases and J gave up 4 bases; unmatched junction bases: 8. The germline gives CDR1 SGHDN, CDR2 FVKESK. The CDR3 spans 13 residues. The full variable domain, its missing parts supplied by reference TRBV14 and TRBJ2-7, is EAGVTQFPSHSVIEKGQTVTLRCDPISGHDNLYWYRRVMGKEIKFLLHFVKESKQDESGMPNNRFLAERTGGTYSTLKVQPAELEDSGVYFCASGPTGVYEQYFGPGTRLTVT.

CDR3 in amino acids: CASSRTGGITEAFF. CDR3 nucleotides: TGTGCCAGCAGCCGGACAGGGGGCATCACTGAAGCTTTCTTT. This chain joins TRBV27 and TRBJ1-1; 11 bases map to TRBD1. The CDR3 runs 14 residues. The V and J ends lost 6 bases and 4 bases, in that order; junction bases with no gene match: 4. Germline V gene lookup returns CDR1 MNHEY and CDR2 SMNVEV (reference sequence).

In this sample, this clone turned up a few times. This chain links TRBV6-5 with TRBJ1-5; D unclear. Per germline, CDR1 MNHEY and CDR2 SVGAGI. V was cut by 9 bases and J by 3 bases, with 18 bases left in between. This CDR3 is built from 15 residues. CDR3 protein: CASRMTGLDNQPQHF. In DNA form, the CDR3 reads TGTGCCAGTAGAATGACGGGTTTGGACAATCAGCCCCAGCATTTT.

Points on this clone: A read error may account for a junction end that differs from germline. The J gene is TRBJ2-3, the V gene TRBV2, with TRBD2 matching over 8 bases. The CDR3 covers 16 residues. Germline CDR1 reads SNHLY; CDR2 reads FYNNEI. The DNA of the CDR3 is TGTGCCAGCAGTTTAGGAGGGACTAGGGTCTCAGATACGCGGTATTTT. Translating gives CASSLGGTRVSDTRYF.

The chain combines TRBV18 with TRBJ2-3; 12 bases map to TRBD1. J lost 6 bases, V lost 2 bases, and 3 bases had no gene match. This CDR3 contains 15 residues. Germline lookup yields CDR1 KGHSH and CDR2 LQKENI. The CDR3, as DNA: TGTGCCAGCTCACCAGGGACAGGGGGCTTTGATACGCAGTATTTT. Protein sequence: CASSPGTGGFDTQYF.

In its sample, this clone was seen a few times. This rearrangement joins TRBV5-3 to TRBJ1-1; 7 bases map to TRBD1. TRBV5-3 qualifies as an ORF whose function is uncertain. The CDR3 extends over 16 amino acids. V lost 0 bases, J lost 4 bases, and 9 bases stayed unmatched. The CDR3 nucleotides read TGTGCCAGAAGCTTGGCCCTGGAGGGGGCGGGCACTGAAGCTTTCTTT. Its translation: CARSLALEGAGTEAFF.

V gene TRBV5-4 combines with J gene TRBJ2-3, with 11 positions matching TRBD2. V was clipped by 4 bases and J by 2 bases; unmatched bases: 9. CDR3 length equals 17 residues. CDR1 and CDR2 (germline): SGHNT, YYREEE (reference sequence). In DNA form, the CDR3 reads TGTGCCAGCAGCCTGATGGGACTAGCGGCGTACACAGATACGCAGTATTTT. Protein product: CASSLMGLAAYTDTQYF.

The chain recombines TRBV5-6 with TRBJ1-2; TRBD1 matches at 8 bases. This CDR3 has 15 amino acids. Trimming at V came to 2 bases and at J to 4 bases, leaving 7 bases not matched to a gene. Germline CDR1 and CDR2: SGHDT and YYEEEE. CDR3 protein: CASSFRGRGPYGYTF. CDR3 DNA sequence: TGTGCCAGCAGCTTCCGGGGCAGGGGGCCCTATGGCTACACCTTC.

This chain joins TRBV2 and TRBJ2-3; TRBD2 aligns across 8 bases. The V segment lost 3 bases and the J segment 6 bases; nucleotides outside the gene matches: 11. Germline V gene lookup returns CDR1 SNHLY and CDR2 FYNNEI. The CDR3 has 16 residues. The CDR3, as DNA: TGTGCCAGCAGTGAGGGGCTAACGGGGGGGCCGGATACGCAGTATTTT. It yields the protein CASSEGLTGGPDTQYF.

To note about this clone: The junction differs from germline at one of its ends, possibly a read error. The genes are TRBV6-1 and TRBJ1-2; D is perhaps TRBD1 (5 bases). Germline CDR1 reads MNHNS; CDR2 reads SASEGT. The CDR3 is 13 amino acids. The CDR3 is CASSGQGVRSFYF. DNA of the CDR3: TGTGCCAGCAGTGGCCAGGGCGTCAGGTCTTTTTACTTC.

The CDR3 is CASSQTGWHEQYF. The CDR3 DNA sequence: TGTGCCAGCAGCCAGACAGGGTGGCACGAGCAGTACTTC. The chain joins TRBV6-6 to TRBJ2-7; 7 nucleotides agree with TRBD1. Per the germline V gene, CDR1 is MNHNY and CDR2 is SVGAGI (reference sequence). The J segment lost 5 bases and the V segment lost 6 bases, leaving 7 bases of the junction unmatched. The CDR3 contains 13 residues.

The chain is built from TRBV27 and TRBJ1-5; possible D gene TRBD1, 5 bases. V lost 2 bases to trimming and J lost 4 bases, with 18 bases between them. The CDR3 has 17 amino acids. The germline gives CDR1 MNHEY, CDR2 SMNVEV (reference sequence). CDR3 in amino acids: CASSLTLRGRRNQPQHF. The DNA of the CDR3 is TGTGCCAGCAGTTTAACGCTTCGGGGGAGAAGAAATCAGCCCCAGCATTTT.